The rows below give T cell receptor beta chains drawn from one sample of a study of T-cell reconstitution after alpha-beta-depleted transplantation in children. TCRdb re-called the PCR reads with MiXCR, one entry per CDR3 protein. Of approximately 980,000 distinct CDR3 sequences in the sample, 25% to 30% were seen once. Sequencing was performed on PBMCs, mostly from graft donor cells, taken 360 days after TCRalphabeta/CD19-depleted stem cell transplant. The receptor set was obtained from a boy in the first two years of life who had a stem cell transplant for SCID, so the T cells may come from the graft donor. Both conserved end residues are part of each CDR3. A D gene is named only where the DNA matches it firmly. Rows may omit the clone size; those that give it use once, few, many or a size class.

d_call	v_call	j_call	clone_size	cdr3_aa	cdr3_nt
TRBD1	TRBV2	TRBJ2-7	NA	CARGQRSSYEQYF	TGTGCCAGGGGACAGAGGAGCTCCTACGAGCAGTACTTC
TRBD1	TRBV24-1	TRBJ2-2	once	CATSDRDRVSGELFF	TGTGCCACCAGTGACCGGGACAGGGTCTCCGGGGAGCTGTTTTTT
NA	TRBV14	TRBJ2-1	NA	CASSQVGQYNEQFF	TGTGCCAGCAGCCAAGTCGGACAGTACAATGAGCAGTTCTTC
TRBD1	TRBV20-1	TRBJ1-1	NA	CSAKGEGAGTEAFF	TGCAGTGCTAAAGGGGAGGGGGCGGGCACTGAAGCTTTCTTT
NA	TRBV5-1	TRBJ2-2	few	CASNAPGQSTGELFF	TGCGCCAGCAACGCCCCCGGACAGTCCACCGGGGAGCTGTTTTTT
NA	TRBV7-2	TRBJ1-1	NA	CASTPNTGSGEAFF	TGTGCCAGCACCCCCAACACAGGGTCGGGTGAAGCTTTCTTT
TRBD2	TRBV2	TRBJ2-1	NA	CASTRAGGYNEQFF	TGTGCCAGCACGCGAGCGGGGGGTTACAATGAGCAGTTCTTC
NA	TRBV12-3/TRBV12-4	TRBJ2-2	many	CASSFLGYTGELFF	TGTGCCAGCAGTTTTTTGGGGTACACCGGGGAGCTGTTTTTT
NA	TRBV20-1	TRBJ1-2	few	CSARELLKGHHNPYGYTF	TGCAGTGCTAGAGAGTTGTTGAAGGGACACCATAACCCCTATGGCTACACCTTC
TRBD2	TRBV7-2	TRBJ2-3	NA	CASSFTGTTYTDTQYF	TGTGCCAGCAGCTTCACCGGGACTACCTACACAGATACGCAGTATTTT
TRBD1	TRBV20-1	TRBJ1-6	NA	CSVGWDRYSPLHF	TGCAGTGTCGGTTGGGACAGGTACTCACCCCTCCACTTT
NA	TRBV20-1	TRBJ2-7	NA	CSARRRTLGEQYF	TGCAGTGCTAGACGCCGCACCTTAGGGGAGCAGTACTTC
NA	TRBV6-5	TRBJ2-7	NA	CASSYSVGRPYEQYF	TGTGCCAGCAGTTACTCGGTAGGGCGCCCCTACGAGCAGTACTTC
NA	TRBV5-5	TRBJ2-1	few	CASRHREQWASGEQFF	TGTGCCAGCAGGCACCGGGAACAGTGGGCCTCGGGGGAGCAGTTCTTC
NA	TRBV20-1	TRBJ2-5	few	CSDSPGVQETQYF	TGCAGTGACTCGCCGGGGGTCCAAGAGACCCAGTACTTC
NA	TRBV5-5	TRBJ2-2	NA	CASSVEVGRNTGELFF	TGTGCCAGCAGCGTGGAAGTGGGGCGCAACACCGGGGAGCTGTTTTTT
NA	TRBV6-5	TRBJ2-3	few	CASSYSSSWQGRTDTQYF	TGTGCCAGCAGTTACTCATCAAGTTGGCAGGGGCGCACAGATACGCAGTATTTT
NA	TRBV19	TRBJ1-2	NA	CASSKPPFTYGYTF	TGTGCCAGTAGTAAACCACCCTTTACCTATGGCTACACCTTC
NA	TRBV20-1	TRBJ1-1	NA	CSVGLSGTEAFF	TGCAGTGTGGGCCTGAGCGGAACTGAAGCTTTCTTT
NA	TRBV28	TRBJ2-7	NA	CATLSAGLASEQYF	TGTGCCACGCTTAGTGCGGGCCTAGCGAGCGAGCAGTACTTC
NA	TRBV10-3	TRBJ1-5	NA	CAISVGGFNQPQHF	TGTGCCATCAGTGTCGGGGGCTTCAATCAGCCCCAGCATTTT
TRBD2	TRBV7-2	TRBJ2-7	few	CASSLGGGGPYEQYF	TGTGCCAGCAGCTTAGGGGGCGGGGGTCCCTACGAGCAGTACTTC